Following are 14 T cell receptor beta chains from one sample sequenced in a study of persistence of HIV-infected CD4 T cells. The libraries were made with immunoSEQ version 4 in survey mode. Profiling relied on immunoSEQ multiplex PCR, and the TCRdb table lists in-frame clones only, not all of them. The sample lists about 40,000 clones; 75% to 85% were seen once. The stimulus was an HIV-1 Gag 15-mer peptide pool, 1 ug/peptide/mL. Memory cells lacking CD40L and CD69 with high CD45RO were sorted. These TCRs are of unknown antigen specificity. This material consisted of CD4+ T cells sorted from PBMCs after 18-hour stimulation, taken from a patient who received antiretroviral therapy. These receptors came from an adult man with HIV who was CMV-seropositive.

The chain carries TRBV30 and TRBJ1-5; no clear D gene. The CDR3 consists of 13 residues. Trimming took off 4 bases at V and 0 bases at J, with 7 bases between the two ends. Germline CDR1 GTSNPN, CDR2 SVGIG (reference sequence). The CDR3 region is CAWNAASNQPQHF. The CDR3 DNA reads TGTGCCTGGAACGCGGCTAGCAATCAGCCCCAGCATTTT.

The genes are TRBV3-1 (or the pseudogene TRBV3-2) and TRBJ2-7; D unclear. V gave up 2 bases and J gave up 2 bases, with 7 bases separating them. CDR1 and CDR2 (germline): LGHDT, YNNKEL (reference sequence). The CDR3 sequence is 13 residues long. CDR3 in DNA: TGTGCCAGCAGCCAACTCAGTACCTACGAGCAGTACTTC. This codes for CASSQLSTYEQYF.

V and J are TRBV7-2 and TRBJ1-1; D call uncertain. From germline, CDR1 is SGHTA and CDR2 FQGNSA. The CDR3 is made up of 15 amino acids. Between the trimmed V and J ends, which lost 5 bases and 0 bases, there was a span of 13 bases. The chain's CDR3 is CASSPDGRMNTEAFF. As DNA, the CDR3 is TGTGCCAGCAGCCCGGACGGGAGGATGAACACTGAAGCTTTCTTT.

The chain employs TRBV5-6 and TRBJ1-5, with D perhaps matching TRBD1 (5 bases). Germline-derived CDR1 and CDR2 are SGHDT and YYEEEE. The ends were cut back, 0 bases at V and 2 bases at J, with 12 bases in the middle. The CDR3 length is 16 residues. CDR3 in DNA: TGTGCCAGCAGCTTGGGGGCAGGGAAGGGCAATCAGCCCCAGCATTTT. It codes for CASSLGAGKGNQPQHF.

In this sample, this clone turned up once. V usage is TRBV4-1 and J usage is TRBJ2-5, with TRBD1 identical over 8 bases. Per the germline V gene, CDR1 is MGHRA and CDR2 is YSYEKL. CDR3 length equals 15 residues. Losses at the gene ends were 4 bases for V and 2 bases for J; bases not matched to a gene: 6. In nucleotides, the CDR3 is TGCGCCAGCAGCCCAAGCAGGGGGCGTCAAGAGACCCAGTACTTC. It is translated as CASSPSRGRQETQYF.

The gene calls are TRBV4-1 and TRBJ2-5; 8 positions agree with TRBD1. With V trimmed by 6 bases and J by 4 bases, 10 bases remained unmatched. The CDR3 consists of 15 residues. Germline assignment: CDR1 MGHRA and CDR2 YSYEKL. CDR3 in DNA: TGCGCCAGCAGACCCATAAGTACAGGGGGAGAGACCCAGTACTTC. It yields the protein CASRPISTGGETQYF.

The V gene is TRBV7-2, the J gene TRBJ1-2; D is unresolved. CDR1 is SGHTA, CDR2 FQGNSA, per germline. The CDR3 extends over 11 amino acids. V lost 4 bases and J lost 8, with 8 bases in between. The CDR3 sequence: CASSSSIGYTF. The CDR3 DNA sequence: TGTGCCAGCAGCTCAAGTATAGGCTACACCTTC.

This clone was seen a handful of times. The genes are TRBV15 and TRBJ2-7; the D gene is possibly TRBD2 (6 bases). V shed 1 base and J shed 2 bases, with 9 bases lying between them. This CDR3 region has 14 residues. Germline CDR1 is LNHNV and CDR2 is YYDKDF (reference sequence). The CDR3 is CATSRGGGPYEQYF. CDR3 nucleotide sequence: TGTGCCACCAGCAGAGGGGGAGGTCCCTACGAGCAGTACTTC.

The rearrangement joins TRBV6-6 to TRBJ1-2; D not certain. The CDR3 loop spans 14 amino acids. Germline lookup yields CDR1 MNHNY and CDR2 SVGAGI (reference sequence). V lost 2 bases to trimming and J lost 0 bases, with 7 bases between them. CDR3 residues: CASSYDVSNYGYTF. CDR3 coding DNA: TGTGCCAGCAGTTACGATGTTTCTAACTATGGCTACACCTTC.

In its sample, this clone was seen once. The chain couples TRBV6-6 to TRBJ2-5, with a weak D call TRBD1 (7 bases). With 6 bases removed from V and 5 bases from J, the gap between germline ends came to 16 bases. Germline V gives CDR1 MNHNY, CDR2 SVGAGI (reference sequence). The CDR3 consists of 14 residues. CDR3 bases: TGTGCCAGCAGCGATCAGGGGGGTGGGGAGACCCAGTACTTC. The encoded protein is CASSDQGGGETQYF.

The chain recombines TRBV7-6 with TRBJ2-2; 10 bases line up with TRBD1. Germline V lookup: CDR1 SGHVS, CDR2 FNYEAQ. This CDR3 comprises 13 residues. The V gene end was trimmed by 11 bases and the J gene end by 5 bases; junction bases not matched to a gene: 5. The chain's CDR3 is CASRDRGTGELFF. The CDR3 DNA reads as TGTGCCTCCCGGGACAGGGGAACCGGGGAGCTGTTTTTT.

The chain links TRBV12-3 or TRBV12-4 to TRBJ1-1; D ambiguous. V was clipped by 6 bases and J by 2 bases, with 10 bases between them. The CDR3 loop spans 13 amino acids. CDR3 loop: CASSLGLNTEAFF. CDR3 bases: TGTGCCAGCAGCCTCGGCTTAAACACTGAAGCTTTCTTT.

This rearrangement joins TRBV5-1 to TRBJ1-1; no definite D call. Germline-derived CDR1 and CDR2 are SGHRS and YFSETQ. Trimming removed 0 bases at V and 1 base at J, with 7 bases between. The CDR3 is 14 amino acids. CDR3 bases: TGCGCCAGCAGCTTGGGCCGCCCGAACACTGAAGCTTTCTTT. It is translated as CASSLGRPNTEAFF.

The rearrangement joins TRBV30 to TRBJ1-2, with 11 bases identical to TRBD1. With 2 bases clipped from V and 7 bases from J, the junction kept 15 bases outside the gene matches. Germline assignment: CDR1 GTSNPN and CDR2 SVGIG (reference sequence). CDR3 length equals 17 residues. CDR3 amino acids: CAWSSRTGGVLIGGYTF. Written as DNA, the CDR3 is TGTGCCTGGAGTTCGAGGACAGGGGGCGTCTTAATAGGTGGCTACACCTTC. The full variable domain, completed using reference TRBV30 and TRBJ1-2, is SQTIHQWPATLVQPVGSPLSLECTVEGTSNPNLYWYRQAAGRGLQLLFYSVGIGQISSEVPQNLSASRPQDRQFILSSKKLLLSDSGFYLCAWSSRTGGVLIGGYTFGSGTRLTVV.